These 28 T cell receptor beta chains came from one sample sequenced in a study of tumor-infiltrating lymphocytes in primary liver carcinoma. A primer matching the constant region was used to make TCR beta cDNA from approximately 500 ng of total RNA. Slightly modified ARM-PCR, run as three nested multiplex PCR rounds, produced the TCR beta libraries. Forward primers for TRBV1-TRBV30 and a C-beta reverse primer served the first two PCR rounds, at about 9 cycles each. TCRdb itself ran the multiplex PCR reads through MiXCR, one entry per CDR3 protein. The table includes about 200,000 distinct CDR3 sequences, less than 65% detected once. RNA isolated from unsorted whole blood supplied the blood RNA, with germline DNA also extracted. The sequencing input was peripheral blood. These receptors all stem from a woman aged 60-70 years with primary liver carcinoma and hepatitis B virus infection.

The rearrangement joins TRBV20-1 to TRBJ1-1; D remains unclear. Germline loops: CDR1 DFQATT, CDR2 SNEGSKA (reference sequence). This CDR3 has 13 residues. The V gene lost 1 base and the J gene lost 5 bases, with 11 bases spanning the gap. The CDR3: CSARVVSGTEAFF. The CDR3, as DNA: TGCAGTGCTAGAGTTGTGTCGGGGACTGAAGCTTTCTTT.

With regard to this clonotype: The junction differs from germline at one of its ends, possibly a read error. The rearrangement joins TRBV11-2 to TRBJ1-1; TRBD1 matches 7 bases. The CDR3 sequence is 13 residues long. Germline values: CDR1 SGHAT, CDR2 FQNNGV. CDR3 nucleotide sequence: TGTGCCAGCAACAGGGGTGGGAACACTGAAGCATTCTTT. Translating it yields CASNRGGNTEAFF.

A word on this clonotype: The junction and the germline gene differ at one end; a read error may be behind it. The chain links TRBV11-2 to TRBJ1-1; maybe TRBD1 (5 bases). From germline, CDR1 is SGHAT and CDR2 FQNNGV. CDR3 length equals 14 residues. CDR3 in DNA: TGTGCCAGCGGCTTAGTGCGGGGGAACACTGAAGCTCTCTTT. Its protein product is CASGLVRGNTEALF.

The J gene is TRBJ1-5, the V gene TRBV4-1; TRBD1 aligns across 11 bases. Germline CDR1 is MGHRA and CDR2 is YSYEKL. The CDR3 covers 19 residues. Germline trimming cut 4 bases from V and 4 bases from J; bases unmatched to any gene: 15. The CDR3 reads CASSPGQGARLLFNQPQHF. The CDR3 DNA is TGCGCCAGCAGCCCCGGACAGGGGGCGCGTCTACTGTTTAATCAGCCCCAGCATTTT.

This rearrangement joins TRBV12-3 or TRBV12-4 to TRBJ2-3; D might be TRBD1 or TRBD2, each matching 5 bases. V gave up 7 bases and J gave up 8 bases, with 28 bases separating them. The length of the CDR3 is 17 residues. The CDR3 is CASTRHAGGWGIGTQYF. For the CDR3, the DNA is TGTGCCAGCACCCGCCACGCGGGTGGGTGGGGGATAGGTACGCAGTATTTT.

V gene TRBV2 combines with J gene TRBJ1-2; 8 positions agree with TRBD1. Germline values: CDR1 SNHLY, CDR2 FYNNEI. This CDR3 contains 15 residues. The V gene end was trimmed by 6 bases and the J gene end by 6 bases; junction bases not matched to a gene: 12. DNA for the CDR3: TGTGCCAGCAGACGACTTTTTGTGGACAGGGATGGCTACACCTTC. This sequence encodes CASRRLFVDRDGYTF. The whole variable domain, remainder taken from reference TRBV2 and TRBJ1-2, is EPEVTQTPSHQVTQMGQEVILRCVPISNHLYFYWYRQILGQKVEFLVSFYNNEISEKSEIFDDQFSVERPDGSNFTLKIRSTKLEDSAMYFCASRRLFVDRDGYTFGSGTRLTVV.

This clonotype has at least ten counts. This sequence joins TRBV30 and TRBJ2-2; 8 bases are a match to TRBD1. The J segment lost 7 bases and the V segment lost 3 bases, leaving 16 bases of the junction unmatched. There are 17 residues in the CDR3. The V gene's germline CDR1 is GTSNPN and CDR2 SVGIG (reference sequence). The CDR3 DNA reads TGTGCCTGGAGACCACAGGGACAGGTTAAAATCGTCGGGGAGCTGTTTTTT. Protein sequence: CAWRPQGQVKIVGELFF.

Concerning this clonotype: The junction does not match germline at one end; this may be a read error. The chain recombines TRBV10-3 with TRBJ1-1; D gene unclear. This CDR3 has 13 residues. Germline V CDR1 and CDR2: ENHRY, SYGVKD. CDR3 nucleotide sequence: TGTGCCTTCATGAGGACCGGGAACATTGAAGCTTTCTTT. Its translation: CAFMRTGNIEAFF.

With respect to this clonotype: The junction and the germline gene differ at one end; a read error may be behind it. The chain carries TRBV11-2 and TRBJ2-1; TRBD1 might be the D (6 bases). The CDR3 spans 12 residues. The V gene's germline CDR1 is SGHAT and CDR2 FQNNGV. The CDR3 protein is CTSSLGGNERFF. The CDR3 nucleotides are TGTACCAGCAGCTTAGGGGGAAATGAGCGGTTCTTC.

This clonotype was counted ten times or more. This rearrangement joins TRBV29-1 to TRBJ2-7; 7 bases line up with TRBD1. Looked up from germline, CDR1 is SQVTM and CDR2 is ANQGSEA. The CDR3 contains 14 residues. The ends lost 3 bases at V and 4 bases at J; junction bases unmatched: 9. The CDR3 is CSVEGTVNPYEQYF. The CDR3 nucleotides are TGCAGCGTTGAGGGGACAGTCAACCCTTACGAGCAGTACTTC.

The rearrangement links TRBV10-3 to TRBJ2-1, with TRBD1 as a possible D gene (6 bases). Deletions cut 3 bases from V and 2 bases from J, with 17 bases between. Germline V gives CDR1 ENHRY, CDR2 SYGVKD. This CDR3 region has 17 residues. CDR3 nucleotides: TGTGCCATCAGTGACTCCCCCGGCAGGGGTACCTACAATGAGCAGTTCTTC. Translating gives CAISDSPGRGTYNEQFF.

This clonotype has at least ten counts. The chain combines TRBV5-6 with TRBJ2-2, with TRBD2 matching 7 bases. The CDR3 length is 16 residues. CDR1 SGHDT and CDR2 YYEEEE come from the germline V gene. V was clipped by 1 base and J by 5 bases; unmatched bases: 8. The CDR3: CASSLMSGTTTGELFF. The CDR3 region has the DNA TGTGCCAGCAGCTTGATGAGCGGGACCACAACCGGGGAGCTGTTTTTT.

The chain couples TRBV11-3 to TRBJ1-2; 10 bases are a match to TRBD1. The CDR3 has 14 residues. The V and J ends lost 3 bases and 11 bases, in that order; junction bases with no gene match: 9. Per germline, CDR1 SGHNT and CDR2 YENEEA. The CDR3 DNA follows: TGTGCCAGCAGCTTCCCGACAGGGGGCACTGGTTACACCTTC. The encoded protein is CASSFPTGGTGYTF.

Many counts were recorded for this clonotype. The genes are TRBV12-3 or TRBV12-4 and TRBJ1-1, with 10 bases aligning to TRBD1. The ends lost 1 base at V and 11 bases at J; junction bases unmatched: 4. The CDR3 length is 13 residues. CDR3 loop: CASSLGQGAMAFF. The CDR3 region has the DNA TGTGCCAGCAGTTTAGGACAGGGGGCGATGGCTTTCTTT.

V gene TRBV12-3 or TRBV12-4 combines with J gene TRBJ1-1; D might be TRBD1 (6 bases). The V gene lost 7 bases and the J gene lost 5 bases, with 17 bases spanning the gap. This CDR3 region has 14 residues. The CDR3 DNA is TGTGCCAGCACCGACGTGCGAGGGGGAACTGAAGCTTTCTTT. It encodes CASTDVRGGTEAFF.

The chain links TRBV11-2 to TRBJ1-4; D is unresolved. Germline lookup yields CDR1 SGHAT and CDR2 FQNNGV. V lost 2 bases and J 8 bases, leaving 12 bases between the germline ends. This CDR3 spans 14 amino acids. This chain's CDR3 is CASSLSGFCEKLFF. DNA for the CDR3: TGTGCCAGCAGCTTAAGCGGGTTCTGCGAAAAACTGTTTTTT.

This clonotype was counted at least ten times. This chain connects TRBV11-2 to TRBJ2-5, with D perhaps being TRBD1 or TRBD2 (5 bases each). Trimming removed 5 bases at V and 5 bases at J, with 12 bases between. The CDR3 loop spans 13 amino acids. From germline, CDR1 is SGHAT and CDR2 FQNNGV. CDR3 DNA: TGTGCCAGCAGCCGAGGGGATCTGGAGACCCAGTACTTC. This translates into CASSRGDLETQYF.

As to this clonotype: This clone may be a read error of a much larger clone one base away. The chain recombines TRBV12-3 or TRBV12-4 with TRBJ2-1; TRBD1 might be the D (5 bases). This CDR3 spans 15 amino acids. V was pared by 4 bases and J by 5 bases, with 15 bases between. This CDR3 is CASSYGRGKHNEQFF. In DNA, the CDR3 is TGTGCCAGCAGTTACGGTAGGGGTAAACACAATGAGCAGTTCTTC.

As concerns this clonotype: This clone may be a read error of a much larger clone one base away. This chain uses TRBV6-1 with TRBJ2-1, with 10 bases aligning to TRBD1. Germline CDR1 reads MNHNS; CDR2 reads SASEGT. The CDR3 spans 15 residues. The CDR3 spells CASSVRDRGGNGQFF. CDR3 sequence (DNA): TGTGCCAGCAGTGTGAGGGACAGGGGTGGCAATGGGCAGTTCTTC.

Regarding this clonotype: Possible read error: a much larger clone is one base away. The chain has TRBV6-6 and TRBJ2-3; D is perhaps TRBD2 (6 bases). The germline V gene has CDR1 MNHNY and CDR2 SVGAGI (reference sequence). The CDR3 extends over 19 amino acids. Trimming took off 6 bases at V and 0 bases at J, with 25 bases between the two ends. The DNA for the CDR3 is TGTGCCAGCAGACGAGGACCTAACGGGAGTTCCCCTAGCACAGATACGCAGTATTTT. Its translation is CASRRGPNGSSPSTDTQYF.

V gene TRBV11-2 combines with J gene TRBJ1-1; D is perhaps TRBD1 (5 bases). V lost 6 bases and J lost 8, with 16 bases in between. The CDR3 extends over 13 amino acids. Germline V gene sequence: CDR1 SGHAT, CDR2 FQNNGV. CDR3 in amino acids: CASSLGRGQEAFF. Written as DNA, the CDR3 is TGTGCCAGCAGTCTAGGGAGGGGCCAAGAAGCTTTCTTT.

This clonotype was observed a handful of times. This chain joins TRBV28 and TRBJ2-7, with a weak D call TRBD1 (5 bases). This CDR3 has 13 amino acids. Germline-derived CDR1 and CDR2 are MDHEN and SYDVKM. Trimming shortened V by 6 bases and J by 3 bases, and 12 bases separated the two germline ends. CDR3 bases: TGTGCCAGCAGCCGTCTTAGGGGCTACGAGCAGTACTTC. Translation gives CASSRLRGYEQYF.

This clonotype was seen only a few times. The V and J genes are TRBV7-8 and TRBJ2-5; 9 nucleotides agree with TRBD1. The trim removed 5 bases at V and 5 bases at J, leaving 6 bases unmatched. Germline V gene sequence: CDR1 SGHVS, CDR2 FQNEAQ. The CDR3 has 14 residues. As DNA, the CDR3 is TGTGCCAGCAGCGAACAGGGGGCGGCGGAGACCCAGTACTTC. Translated: CASSEQGAAETQYF.

The chain combines TRBV24-1 with TRBJ2-1; 11 bases agree with TRBD2. With 5 bases clipped from V and 15 bases from J, the junction kept 5 bases outside the gene matches. This CDR3 has 12 residues. CDR1 and CDR2 from the germline V gene are KGHDR and SFDVKD. The CDR3 DNA reads as TGTGCCACCAGTGGGACTAGCGGGCGGCCGTTCTTC. It yields the protein CATSGTSGRPFF.

The chain joins TRBV2 to TRBJ2-7; the match to TRBD2 covers 8 bases. This CDR3 is 15 amino acids long. J gave up 3 bases and V 2 bases, and 6 bases lay outside the gene matches. Germline CDR1 is SNHLY and CDR2 is FYNNEI. The CDR3 protein is CASSEMGLAGYEQYF. The CDR3, as DNA: TGTGCCAGCAGTGAAATGGGTCTAGCGGGCTACGAGCAGTACTTC.

The chain uses TRBV6-4 and TRBJ2-1; D perhaps matches TRBD2 (6 bases). This CDR3 has 15 residues. The ends were cut back, 3 bases at V and 8 bases at J, with 17 bases in the middle. The germline V gene encodes CDR1 MRHNA and CDR2 SNTAGT. The CDR3 reads CASSDGTGGADEQFF. The CDR3 DNA is TGTGCCAGCAGTGATGGGACTGGTGGGGCGGATGAGCAGTTCTTC.

A note on this clonotype: An end of the junction differs from the germline gene, which may be a read error. The gene calls are TRBV6-1 and TRBJ2-5; 8 nucleotides match TRBD2. Germline CDR1 MNHNS, CDR2 SASEGT. The CDR3 loop spans 18 amino acids. CDR3 region: CVSREGLGLALYEETQYF. In DNA, the CDR3 is TGTGTCAGCAGAGAAGGCCTTGGACTAGCCCTGTACGAAGAGACCCAGTACTTC.

With regard to this clonotype: One end of the junction varies from germline; a read error may be responsible. The V call is TRBV11-3, the J call TRBJ1-4; D unclear. The CDR3 is 13 residues long. Germline V gives CDR1 SGHNT, CDR2 YENEEA. The CDR3 DNA sequence: TGTGCCAGCAGCCCCCACGGTGGTGAAAAGCTGTTTTTT. Amino acids: CASSPHGGEKLFF.